A single sample gave rise to the 27 T cell receptor beta chains below, sequenced in a study of Tregs in tolerant kidney transplant recipients. Some clones are missing from TCRdb's copy, which holds only in-frame ones; the method was immunoSEQ multiplex PCR. Seen here are some 90,000 clones, around nine tenths observed once, and the top ten hold approximately 4.8%. The sample taken for sequencing was CD8+ T cells from blood. Receptor source: a human donor in good health.

This clone occurred once. V is TRBV27 and J is TRBJ2-7, with 10 bases lining up with TRBD2. V was pared by 2 bases and J by 4 bases, with 5 bases of the junction left unmatched. Germline CDR1 and CDR2: MNHEY and SMNVEV (reference sequence). The CDR3 spans 15 residues. Written as DNA, the CDR3 is TGTGCCAGCAGTTTAGCACTAGCGGGGCGGTACGAGCAGTACTTC. It is translated as CASSLALAGRYEQYF.

The chain employs TRBV4-2 and TRBJ2-1, with TRBD2 identical over 13 bases. The CDR3 extends over 19 amino acids. The V segment lost 3 bases and the J segment 2 bases; nucleotides outside the gene matches: 10. CDR1 is LGHNA, CDR2 YNFKEQ, per germline. The CDR3 is CASSHFPGTSGRAYNEQFF. In DNA form, the CDR3 reads TGTGCCAGCAGCCACTTCCCCGGTACTAGCGGGAGGGCCTACAATGAGCAGTTCTTC.

The V gene is TRBV7-9, the J gene TRBJ2-3; no definite D call. Germline CDR1 and CDR2: SEHNR and FQNEAQ (reference sequence). V lost 5 bases to trimming and J lost 3 bases, with 18 bases between them. The length of the CDR3 is 16 residues. CDR3 coding DNA: TGTGCCAGCAGCCAAACACCGGGCCAGACAACAGATACGCAGTATTTT. It yields the protein CASSQTPGQTTDTQYF.

V gene TRBV5-4 combines with J gene TRBJ1-2; D might be TRBD1 (5 bases). Germline V gene lookup returns CDR1 SGHNT and CDR2 YYREEE (reference sequence). This CDR3 has 16 amino acids. The germline V and J ends were trimmed by 3 bases and 0 bases, with 15 bases remaining between them. The DNA of the CDR3 is TGTGCCAGCAGCTCGATCGGGACCGAAGCTAACTATGGCTACACCTTC. Its translation: CASSSIGTEANYGYTF.

The chain carries TRBV9 and TRBJ2-2; D is perhaps TRBD1 (5 bases). V gave up 1 base and J gave up 4 bases, with 11 bases separating them. Germline CDR1 is SGDLS and CDR2 is YYNGEE. The CDR3 loop spans 15 amino acids. The chain's CDR3 is CASSVQGLGTGELFF. The DNA of the CDR3 is TGTGCCAGCAGCGTACAGGGTTTGGGCACCGGGGAGCTGTTTTTT.

The genes are TRBV6-5 and TRBJ2-7, with D perhaps matching TRBD1 (7 bases). The length of the CDR3 is 14 residues. Germline V gene sequence: CDR1 MNHEY, CDR2 SVGAGI. V was cut by 2 bases and J by 5 bases, with 13 bases left in between. As DNA, the CDR3 is TGTGCCAGCAGTTACCTGGCAGGGGGGAACGAGCAGTACTTC. The encoded protein is CASSYLAGGNEQYF.

The chain combines TRBV6-5 with TRBJ2-6; either TRBD1 or TRBD2 may supply D (5 bases each). This CDR3 spans 16 amino acids. Germline V gene sequence: CDR1 MNHEY, CDR2 SVGAGI. V lost 4 bases and J 4 bases, leaving 14 bases between the germline ends. The CDR3 bases are TGTGCCAGCAGTTTTACCGGGACCCCCGGGGCCAACGTCCTGACTTTC. It translates to CASSFTGTPGANVLTF.

V is TRBV7-9 and J is TRBJ2-1; D is possibly TRBD2 (5 bases). Germline CDR1 SEHNR, CDR2 FQNEAQ (reference sequence). The V gene lost 5 bases and the J gene lost 4 bases, with 18 bases spanning the gap. The length of the CDR3 is 16 residues. In DNA, the CDR3 is TGTGCCAGCAGCCCGCCTGAAACCGGGAAATACAATGAGCAGTTCTTC. Translating it yields CASSPPETGKYNEQFF.

Only a few counts were recorded for this clone. This chain connects TRBV27 to TRBJ1-3; D is undetermined. This CDR3 spans 15 amino acids. V lost 0 bases to trimming and J lost 1 base, with 7 bases between them. Germline V gene sequence: CDR1 MNHEY, CDR2 SMNVEV (reference sequence). The CDR3 coding sequence is TGTGCCAGCAGTTTATCGGGCGGTTCTGGAAACACCATATATTTT. This translates into CASSLSGGSGNTIYF.

The rearrangement uses TRBV7-9 and TRBJ1-1; the D gene is possibly TRBD1 (6 bases). Germline-derived CDR1 and CDR2 are SEHNR and FQNEAQ (reference sequence). With 10 bases removed from V and 3 bases from J, the gap between germline ends came to 18 bases. The CDR3 sequence is 14 residues long. The CDR3, as DNA: TGTGCCACCGGGGAGGGGGACGTCCACACTGAAGCTTTCTTT. Its translation is CATGEGDVHTEAFF.

The CDR3 is CASRHEGATNEKLFF. The CDR3 bases are TGTGCCAGCAGGCACGAGGGGGCAACTAATGAAAAACTGTTTTTT. The chain links TRBV2 to TRBJ1-4, with D tentatively TRBD1 (6 bases). Germline values: CDR1 SNHLY, CDR2 FYNNEI. This CDR3 contains 15 residues. V was shortened by 6 bases and J by 0 bases, with 11 bases between the two germline ends. Supplemented by reference TRBV2 and TRBJ1-4, the full variable domain reads EPEVTQTPSHQVTQMGQEVILRCVPISNHLYFYWYRQILGQKVEFLVSFYNNEISEKSEIFDDQFSVERPDGSNFTLKIRSTKLEDSAMYFCASRHEGATNEKLFFGSGTQLSVL.

This rearrangement joins TRBV4-2 to TRBJ2-1, with D maybe TRBD2 (7 bases). Germline loops: CDR1 LGHNA, CDR2 YNFKEQ. This CDR3 region has 15 residues. Trimming left V 0 bases short and J 4 bases short, with 10 bases between. The CDR3 DNA reads TGTGCCAGCAGCCAAGATGGGGGGGCGTACAATGAGCAGTTCTTC. This sequence encodes CASSQDGGAYNEQFF.

The V call is TRBV27, the J call TRBJ2-1; 7 bases line up with TRBD1. Germline V lookup: CDR1 MNHEY, CDR2 SMNVEV (reference sequence). The CDR3 is made up of 15 amino acids. Germline trimming cut 3 bases from V and 3 bases from J; bases unmatched to any gene: 5. In DNA form, the CDR3 reads TGTGCCAGCAGTTTGGGACAGAAGGGCTACAATGAGCAGTTCTTC. Amino acids: CASSLGQKGYNEQFF.

This clone qualifies as medium-sized. The chain joins TRBV6-4 to TRBJ2-7; either TRBD1 or TRBD2 may supply D (6 bases each). There are 14 residues in the CDR3. Looked up from germline, CDR1 is MRHNA and CDR2 is SNTAGT. V was clipped by 3 bases and J by 7 bases, with 16 bases between them. The CDR3 DNA is TGTGCCAGCAGTGAAAGGGCGGAGGGGACAGAGCAGTACTTC. Translating gives CASSERAEGTEQYF.

J is TRBJ2-7 and V is TRBV12-5, with D perhaps given as TRBD1 or TRBD2 (5 bases each). This CDR3 spans 14 amino acids. Germline values: CDR1 LGHNT, CDR2 FRNRAP. Trimming stripped 5 bases from V and 6 bases from J, with 17 bases between. This chain's CDR3 is CASGDRGTFGEQYF. The CDR3 DNA reads as TGTGCTAGTGGTGACAGAGGGACCTTCGGCGAGCAGTACTTC. The full variable domain, in which reference TRBV12-5 and TRBJ2-7 provide the parts outside the CDR3, is DARVTQTPRHKVTEMGQEVTMRCQPILGHNTVFWYRQTMMQGLELLAYFRNRAPLDDSGMPKDRFSAEMPDATLATLKIQPSEPRDSAVYFCASGDRGTFGEQYFGPGTRLTVT.

The rearrangement links TRBV25-1 to TRBJ1-1; 7 nucleotides agree with TRBD1. After removal of 5 bases from V and 0 bases from J, the junction contained 9 bases not matched to a gene. The CDR3 is 16 residues long. CDR1 is MGHDK, CDR2 SYGVNS, per germline. The CDR3 DNA is TGTGCCAGCAGTCCGCCCGGACAGGCAATGAACACTGAAGCTTTCTTT. Residues: CASSPPGQAMNTEAFF.

The V and J genes are TRBV19 and TRBJ1-2, with a tentative D call TRBD1 (5 bases). Germline CDR1 and CDR2: LNHDA and SQIVND (reference sequence). CDR3 length equals 12 residues. V lost 7 bases to trimming and J lost 4 bases, with 10 bases between them. CDR3 region: CASTQRGYGYTF. The CDR3 DNA is TGTGCCAGTACCCAGAGGGGCTATGGCTACACCTTC.

This rearrangement joins TRBV29-1 to TRBJ1-2; 8 bases are shared with TRBD1. V was clipped by 3 bases and J by 7 bases; unmatched bases: 7. Germline values: CDR1 SQVTM, CDR2 ANQGSEA. The CDR3 length is 13 residues. The CDR3 loop is CSVEGQGAGGYTF. The CDR3 region has the DNA TGCAGCGTTGAGGGCCAGGGGGCAGGTGGCTACACCTTC.

This clone came up a few times. The chain uses TRBV2 and TRBJ1-5; TRBD1 might be the D (6 bases). There are 14 residues in the CDR3. Germline V gene sequence: CDR1 SNHLY, CDR2 FYNNEI. Between the trimmed V and J ends, which lost 2 bases and 6 bases, there was a span of 11 bases. The CDR3 nucleotides read TGTGCCAGCAGTGAACTACAGGGAATTCAGCCCCAGCATTTT. It is translated as CASSELQGIQPQHF.

This rearrangement joins TRBV7-9 to TRBJ1-2, with D possibly being TRBD1 (6 bases). The CDR3 covers 13 residues. Trimming left V 1 base short and J 9 bases short, with 12 bases between. Germline V lookup: CDR1 SEHNR, CDR2 FQNEAQ (reference sequence). CDR3 nucleotides: TGTGCCAGCAGCTTAGACAGGGTGGAGAGCTACACCTTC. Its translation: CASSLDRVESYTF.

This clone was counted once. The rearrangement links TRBV9 to TRBJ2-7; D call uncertain. V was cut by 0 bases and J by 0 bases, with 7 bases left in between. The CDR3 loop spans 14 amino acids. Germline assignment: CDR1 SGDLS and CDR2 YYNGEE. The CDR3 region is CASSVEQSSYEQYF. DNA of the CDR3: TGTGCCAGCAGCGTAGAACAGAGCTCCTACGAGCAGTACTTC.

With respect to this clone: One end of the junction varies from germline; a read error may be responsible. Other nucleotide sequences in the sample specify the same CDR3. The chain employs TRBV7-9 and TRBJ2-7; perhaps D is TRBD1 or TRBD2 (5 bases each). This CDR3 spans 15 amino acids. Germline V lookup: CDR1 SEHNR, CDR2 FQNEAQ (reference sequence). The CDR3 protein is CASSLVQGENYEQYF. Here the CDR3 DNA reads TGCGCCAGCAGCTTAGTTCAGGGAGAAAACTACGAGCAGTACTTC.

The CDR3 nucleotides read TGTGCCAGCAGCGTAGAATTTAAGACTAGTTTTAAAGATACGCAGTATTTT. Amino acids: CASSVEFKTSFKDTQYF. V is TRBV9 and J is TRBJ2-3, with a weak D call TRBD2 (6 bases). The CDR3 runs to 17 residues. V lost 0 bases, J lost 5 bases, and 19 bases lay in between. The germline gives CDR1 SGDLS, CDR2 YYNGEE.

The V gene is TRBV9, the J gene TRBJ2-7; D is unclear. The CDR3 spans 14 residues. The germline CDR1 and CDR2 sequences are SGDLS and YYNGEE. Trimming removed 2 bases from V and 1 base from J, with 10 bases in between. This CDR3 is CASSVYGDSYEQYF. DNA of the CDR3: TGTGCCAGCAGCGTCTACGGCGATTCCTACGAGCAGTACTTC. Looking up the rest from reference TRBV9 and TRBJ2-7 gives the full variable domain: DSGVTQTPKHLITATGQRVTLRCSPRSGDLSVYWYQQSLDQGLQFLIQYYNGEERAKGNILERFSAQQFPDLHSELNLSSLELGDSALYFCASSVYGDSYEQYFGPGTRLTVT.

This clone was seen only a few times. The chain combines TRBV15 with TRBJ2-3; 11 bases are a match to TRBD2. There are 15 residues in the CDR3. The V segment lost 0 bases and the J segment 6 bases; nucleotides outside the gene matches: 2. The germline V gene has CDR1 LNHNV and CDR2 YYDKDF (reference sequence). The CDR3 region is CATSRDSGGADTQYF. The DNA for the CDR3 is TGTGCCACCAGCAGAGATAGCGGGGGGGCGGATACGCAGTATTTT.

CDR3 amino acids: CASSLGSIGQPQHF. The CDR3 DNA is TGTGCCAGCAGCTTAGGGTCGATCGGTCAGCCCCAGCATTTT. The V call is TRBV13, the J call TRBJ1-5; no definite D call. The germline gives CDR1 PRHDT, CDR2 FYEKMQ (reference sequence). Between the trimmed V and J ends, which lost 0 bases and 6 bases, there was a span of 9 bases. CDR3 length: 14 residues.

The gene calls are TRBV11-2 and TRBJ2-7, with a possible D match to TRBD1 (7 bases). In germline, CDR1 is SGHAT, CDR2 FQNNGV. The ends were cut back, 0 bases at V and 2 bases at J, with 17 bases in the middle. CDR3 size: 17 residues. The DNA for the CDR3 is TGTGCCAGCAGCTTAGATCACAGGGGACTCTCTGCCTACGAGCAGTACTTC. Its protein product is CASSLDHRGLSAYEQYF.